This T cell receptor (beta chain) was sequenced for a study of T cell clonality in common variable immunodeficiency. Only a few counts were recorded for this clone. Its antigen remains unidentified. The read is 3 residues too short to cover the CDR3 end, so that end is filled in from the germline J gene. Only in-frame clones appear in the TCRdb table, and some are missing; sequencing was by immunoSEQ multiplex PCR. Recorded here are approximately 30,000 clones, none singletons. Study findings and constraints: Fewer TCRbeta clones were shared among CVID subjects than controls. Fewer deletions and N-nucleotide insertions were reportedly seen in common variable immunodeficiency TCR beta sequences. CVID subjects showed higher TCRbeta clonality than healthy controls.

CDR3 size: 15 residues. Germline V gene lookup returns CDR1 SGHDN and CDR2 FVKESK. J was trimmed by 1 base and V by 3 bases; bases with no gene match: 5. The rearrangement links TRBV14 to TRBJ2-7, with 8 bases matching TRBD2. The sequenced sample consisted of peripheral blood mononuclear cells. This TCR came from a human donor with common variable immunodeficiency. CDR3 region: CASSHLGGRSYEQYF. The CDR3 DNA, read in part, is TGTGCCAGCAGCCACCTCGGCGGGAGGTCCTACGAG.